This T cell receptor (beta chain) appears in the sequencing data of a study of T-cell reconstitution after alpha-beta-depleted transplantation in children. Unique molecular identifiers tagged the TCRbeta library. TCRdb reprocessed the PCR reads with MiXCR, giving one entry per CDR3 protein. This table has 500,000 or so distinct CDR3 sequences, about 33% appearing once. Germline CDR1 reads SQVTM; CDR2 reads ANQGSEA. The CDR3 runs 13 residues. The V gene lost 6 bases and the J gene lost 9 bases, with 15 bases spanning the gap. Sequenced here: PBMCs from the stem cell graft donor, sampled from the stem cell graft. The chain is built from TRBV29-1 and TRBJ2-6, with D tentatively TRBD1 or TRBD2 (6 bases each). The receptor was isolated from a human donor who donated a stem cell graft to a child with aplastic anemia. CDR3 nucleotide sequence: TGCAGCGTACGGGGGCCCCCGCTCAACGTCCTGACTTTC. Its protein product is CSVRGPPLNVLTF.